These T cell receptor beta chains were read from a single sample in a study of CD8 T cells in Susac syndrome. Each CDR3 protein is one row after TCRdb ran MiXCR on the immunoSEQ multiplex PCR reads. The data show about 120,000 distinct CDR3 sequences, with under 95% seen just once and roughly 0.12% held by the top ten. The material sequenced was CD8+ T cells from PBMCs. The receptors shown here come from a human donor in good health. Each CDR3 is given with its conserved first and last residue. D genes are given only for firm matches. Expanded clones are given a class, and other clones once, few, many or no size at all.

cdr3_length: 14
d_call: NA
j_call: TRBJ1-2
clone_size: NA
v_call: TRBV18
cdr3_nt: TGTGCCAGCTCACCTCTGGAGACAGGCTATGGCTACACCTTC
cdr3_aa: CASSPLETGYGYTF

cdr3_length: 13
d_call: NA
j_call: TRBJ2-2
clone_size: NA
v_call: TRBV7-2
cdr3_nt: TGTGCCAGCAAACTAGCTGGAGACCGGGAGCTGTTTTTT
cdr3_aa: CASKLAGDRELFF

cdr3_length: 14
d_call: NA
j_call: TRBJ1-1
clone_size: NA
v_call: TRBV3-1
cdr3_nt: TGTGCCAGCAGCCAAGTTGGGGGTAATGGTGAAGCTTTCTTT
cdr3_aa: CASSQVGGNGEAFF

cdr3_length: 15
d_call: TRBD2
j_call: TRBJ2-1
clone_size: NA
v_call: TRBV9
cdr3_nt: TGTGCCAGCAGGAGGGGGAGCGGGGGTAACAATGAGCAGTTCTTC
cdr3_aa: CASRRGSGGNNEQFF

cdr3_length: 15
d_call: TRBD1
j_call: TRBJ1-2
clone_size: NA
v_call: TRBV6-2/TRBV6-3
cdr3_nt: TGTGCCAGCAGTTACTCCTCGAGGACAGGTCGAGGCTACACCTTC
cdr3_aa: CASSYSSRTGRGYTF

cdr3_length: 13
d_call: NA
j_call: TRBJ1-1
clone_size: NA
v_call: TRBV19
cdr3_nt: TGTGCCAGTAGCCTATTAGAGAACACTGAAGCTTTCTTT
cdr3_aa: CASSLLENTEAFF

cdr3_length: 15
d_call: NA
j_call: TRBJ1-4
clone_size: NA
v_call: TRBV7-2
cdr3_nt: TGTGCCAGCAGCGGGCAGACCCGGGAGAACGAAAAACTGTTTTTT
cdr3_aa: CASSGQTRENEKLFF

cdr3_length: 14
d_call: NA
j_call: TRBJ2-1
clone_size: once
v_call: TRBV5-4
cdr3_nt: TGTGCCAGCAGCTCCCGGGAGTACTTCAATGAGCAGTTCTTC
cdr3_aa: CASSSREYFNEQFF

cdr3_length: 20
d_call: TRBD2
j_call: TRBJ2-1
clone_size: NA
v_call: TRBV7-3
cdr3_nt: TGTGCCAGCAGCTTCCTACCCAGTAGCGGGAGTAGTCCTCTTTCCAATGAGCAGTTCTTC
cdr3_aa: CASSFLPSSGSSPLSNEQFF

cdr3_length: 17
d_call: NA
j_call: TRBJ1-4
clone_size: NA
v_call: TRBV11-2
cdr3_nt: TGTGCCAGCAGCTCGTTTCAGGGGTTGAATACTAATGAAAAACTGTTTTTT
cdr3_aa: CASSSFQGLNTNEKLFF

cdr3_length: 14
d_call: NA
j_call: TRBJ1-1
clone_size: NA
v_call: TRBV19
cdr3_nt: TGTGCCAGTAGTTCCGATGTGGCCGGCGCTGAAGCTTTCTTT
cdr3_aa: CASSSDVAGAEAFF

cdr3_length: 13
d_call: NA
j_call: TRBJ1-5
clone_size: few
v_call: TRBV3-1
cdr3_nt: TGTGCCAGCAGTGCGGGGGGCAATCAGCCCCAGCATTTT
cdr3_aa: CASSAGGNQPQHF

cdr3_length: 14
d_call: NA
j_call: TRBJ1-6
clone_size: NA
v_call: TRBV6-2/TRBV6-3
cdr3_nt: TGTGCCAGCAGTTACACCAGGGCGCGTTCACCCCTCCACTTT
cdr3_aa: CASSYTRARSPLHF

cdr3_length: 15
d_call: TRBD2
j_call: TRBJ2-1
clone_size: NA
v_call: TRBV12-3/TRBV12-4
cdr3_nt: TGTGCCAGCAGCATACTAGCGGGGAGGGACAATGAGCAGTTCTTC
cdr3_aa: CASSILAGRDNEQFF

cdr3_length: 14
d_call: NA
j_call: TRBJ2-5
clone_size: NA
v_call: TRBV6-2/TRBV6-3
cdr3_nt: TGTGCCAGCAGGACCGGGGGACAATGGAAGACCCAGTACTTC
cdr3_aa: CASRTGGQWKTQYF

cdr3_length: 15
d_call: NA
j_call: TRBJ2-2
clone_size: NA
v_call: TRBV6-6
cdr3_nt: TGTGCCAGCAGTTACAGCCGGGTCAACACCGGGGAGCTGTTTTTT
cdr3_aa: CASSYSRVNTGELFF

cdr3_length: 15
d_call: NA
j_call: TRBJ2-5
clone_size: NA
v_call: TRBV7-2
cdr3_nt: TGTGCCAGCAGCTCCGGCGGGCGGACGCAAGAGACCCAGTACTTC
cdr3_aa: CASSSGGRTQETQYF

cdr3_length: 20
d_call: NA
j_call: TRBJ2-3
clone_size: NA
v_call: TRBV5-1
cdr3_nt: TGCGCCAGCAGCTTGGGACGGCCTATTACCTACCAACCTAGCACAGATACGCAGTATTTT
cdr3_aa: CASSLGRPITYQPSTDTQYF

cdr3_length: 16
d_call: TRBD1
j_call: TRBJ2-3
clone_size: NA
v_call: TRBV19
cdr3_nt: TGTGCCAGTAGTACGGACAGGGGGGTGAGCACAGATACGCAGTATTTT
cdr3_aa: CASSTDRGVSTDTQYF

cdr3_length: 15
d_call: NA
j_call: TRBJ2-3
clone_size: NA
v_call: TRBV29-1
cdr3_nt: TGCAGCGTTGATCGTCAGGGCCTCGGCACAGATACGCAGTATTTT
cdr3_aa: CSVDRQGLGTDTQYF

cdr3_length: 14
d_call: TRBD2
j_call: TRBJ2-5
clone_size: NA
v_call: TRBV3-1
cdr3_nt: TGTGCCACCTCCGGGACTAGCGGGGGGGAGACCCAGTACTTC
cdr3_aa: CATSGTSGGETQYF

cdr3_length: 12
d_call: TRBD2
j_call: TRBJ2-1
clone_size: NA
v_call: TRBV6-6
cdr3_nt: TGTGCCAGCACCGGACTAGCGAATGAGCAGTTCTTC
cdr3_aa: CASTGLANEQFF

cdr3_length: 15
d_call: NA
j_call: TRBJ1-6
clone_size: NA
v_call: TRBV19
cdr3_nt: TGTGCCAGTAGTATGGGGCCAGGAGATAATTCACCCCTCCACTTT
cdr3_aa: CASSMGPGDNSPLHF

cdr3_length: 11
d_call: NA
j_call: TRBJ2-4
clone_size: NA
v_call: TRBV6-2/TRBV6-3
cdr3_nt: TGTGCCAGCACTCAGGGGAACATTCAGTACTTC
cdr3_aa: CASTQGNIQYF

cdr3_length: 11
d_call: NA
j_call: TRBJ2-7
clone_size: NA
v_call: TRBV20-1
cdr3_nt: TGCAGTGCCGTACAAGGTTACGAGCAGTACTTC
cdr3_aa: CSAVQGYEQYF

cdr3_length: 19
d_call: NA
j_call: TRBJ2-2
clone_size: NA
v_call: TRBV19
cdr3_nt: TGTGCCAGTAGTACTGTTCTCCACTCCCCGTTAAGTGGCACCGGGGAGCTGTTTTTT
cdr3_aa: CASSTVLHSPLSGTGELFF

cdr3_length: 16
d_call: TRBD1
j_call: TRBJ1-1
clone_size: once
v_call: TRBV5-4
cdr3_nt: TGTGCCAGCAGCGTAACGTCGGGCAGGGGGCACACTGAAGCTTTCTTT
cdr3_aa: CASSVTSGRGHTEAFF

cdr3_length: 15
d_call: TRBD1
j_call: TRBJ1-2
clone_size: NA
v_call: TRBV7-3
cdr3_nt: TGTGCCAGCAGCTTAGGGGCAGGGGGCGACTATGGCTACACCTTC
cdr3_aa: CASSLGAGGDYGYTF

cdr3_length: 14
d_call: NA
j_call: TRBJ1-1
clone_size: once
v_call: TRBV3-1
cdr3_nt: TGTGCCAGCAGCCAAATACAGGGACGGACTGAAGCTTTCTTT
cdr3_aa: CASSQIQGRTEAFF

cdr3_length: 16
d_call: NA
j_call: TRBJ2-1
clone_size: once
v_call: TRBV5-6
cdr3_nt: TGTGCCAGCAGCTTGGACACAGGGGAGGCCTACAATGAGCAGTTCTTC
cdr3_aa: CASSLDTGEAYNEQFF

cdr3_length: 13
d_call: NA
j_call: TRBJ2-7
clone_size: few
v_call: TRBV4-1
cdr3_nt: TGCGCCAGCAGCCGCCCCGGGGGACACGAGCAGTACTTC
cdr3_aa: CASSRPGGHEQYF

cdr3_length: 20
d_call: TRBD2
j_call: TRBJ2-1
clone_size: NA
v_call: TRBV7-3
cdr3_nt: TGTGCCAGCAGCCCCGATACGGGACTAGCGGGCATGAGCTCCTACAATGAGCAGTTCTTC
cdr3_aa: CASSPDTGLAGMSSYNEQFF

cdr3_length: 19
d_call: NA
j_call: TRBJ2-1
clone_size: NA
v_call: TRBV3-1
cdr3_nt: TGTGCCAGCAGCCAAGATTATCGTACAGGTGTCGGGGTAGGCGATGAGCAGTTCTTC
cdr3_aa: CASSQDYRTGVGVGDEQFF

cdr3_length: 15
d_call: NA
j_call: TRBJ1-2
clone_size: NA
v_call: TRBV20-1
cdr3_nt: TGCAGTGCTAGAGATAACACAGGGATCCTCTATGGCTACACCTTC
cdr3_aa: CSARDNTGILYGYTF

cdr3_length: 14
d_call: NA
j_call: TRBJ2-5
clone_size: NA
v_call: TRBV4-3
cdr3_nt: TGCGCCAGCAGCCCAATACAGGGACAAGAGACCCAGTACTTC
cdr3_aa: CASSPIQGQETQYF

cdr3_length: 15
d_call: NA
j_call: TRBJ2-3
clone_size: NA
v_call: TRBV6-1
cdr3_nt: TGTGCCAGCCCCGGATGGCGGACTAGCACAGATACGCAGTATTTT
cdr3_aa: CASPGWRTSTDTQYF

cdr3_length: 11
d_call: NA
j_call: TRBJ1-1
clone_size: NA
v_call: TRBV20-1
cdr3_nt: TGCAGTGCCCGAGGGCAAGATGAAGCTTTCTTT
cdr3_aa: CSARGQDEAFF

cdr3_length: 14
d_call: NA
j_call: TRBJ2-3
clone_size: NA
v_call: TRBV5-1
cdr3_nt: TGCGCCAGCAGCTTGGTCGGGAACGCAGATACGCAGTATTTT
cdr3_aa: CASSLVGNADTQYF

cdr3_length: 13
d_call: NA
j_call: TRBJ2-6
clone_size: NA
v_call: TRBV7-3
cdr3_nt: TGTGCCACCCGCGATGCTGGGGCCAACGTCCTGACTTTC
cdr3_aa: CATRDAGANVLTF

cdr3_length: 15
d_call: NA
j_call: TRBJ2-5
clone_size: NA
v_call: TRBV6-2/TRBV6-3
cdr3_nt: TGTGCCAGCAGCCGAGACGGTTGGTACCAAGAGACCCAGTACTTC
cdr3_aa: CASSRDGWYQETQYF

cdr3_length: 18
d_call: TRBD1
j_call: TRBJ1-1
clone_size: NA
v_call: TRBV23-1
cdr3_nt: TGCGCCAGCAGTCAACGACAGGGTGAGGATCGCCGGGACACTGAAGCTTTCTTT
cdr3_aa: CASSQRQGEDRRDTEAFF

cdr3_length: 14
d_call: TRBD1
j_call: TRBJ1-2
clone_size: NA
v_call: TRBV13
cdr3_nt: TGTGCCAGCAGCTTACGACAGGGGGCCTGGGGCTACACCTTC
cdr3_aa: CASSLRQGAWGYTF

cdr3_length: 14
d_call: NA
j_call: TRBJ2-7
clone_size: NA
v_call: TRBV7-2
cdr3_nt: TGTGCCAGCAGCTTAGTGGATCTAGTTCACGAGCAGTACTTC
cdr3_aa: CASSLVDLVHEQYF

cdr3_length: 14
d_call: NA
j_call: TRBJ1-1
clone_size: NA
v_call: TRBV2
cdr3_nt: TGTGCCAGCAAGCGGGGGGCCTTGGAAACTGAAGCTTTCTTT
cdr3_aa: CASKRGALETEAFF

cdr3_length: 14
d_call: TRBD1
j_call: TRBJ2-1
clone_size: NA
v_call: TRBV7-9
cdr3_nt: TGTGCCAGCAGACCAAAACAGGGGGACAATGAGCAGTTCTTC
cdr3_aa: CASRPKQGDNEQFF

cdr3_length: 12
d_call: NA
j_call: TRBJ1-5
clone_size: NA
v_call: TRBV19
cdr3_nt: TGTGCCAGTAGTATTATTGGGACACGACTGCATTTT
cdr3_aa: CASSIIGTRLHF

cdr3_length: 15
d_call: NA
j_call: TRBJ1-5
clone_size: NA
v_call: TRBV12-3/TRBV12-4
cdr3_nt: TGTGCCAGCAGTGAGGACGGGGCACTCTATCAGCCCCAGCATTTT
cdr3_aa: CASSEDGALYQPQHF

cdr3_length: 13
d_call: NA
j_call: TRBJ1-2
clone_size: NA
v_call: TRBV29-1
cdr3_nt: TGCAGCGGTAAAGAGGACGGACACTTGGGCTACACCTTC
cdr3_aa: CSGKEDGHLGYTF

cdr3_length: 13
d_call: NA
j_call: TRBJ2-5
clone_size: once
v_call: TRBV7-2
cdr3_nt: TGTGCCAGCGGGGGGACTCCACAAGAGACCCAGTACTTC
cdr3_aa: CASGGTPQETQYF

cdr3_length: 14
d_call: NA
j_call: TRBJ1-6
clone_size: once
v_call: TRBV6-5
cdr3_nt: TGTGCCAGCAGTTACGGGAAAGAGGGGTCACCCCTCCACTTT
cdr3_aa: CASSYGKEGSPLHF